This entry features one T cell receptor beta chain sequence. What antigen it recognizes has not been identified. No base-level quality is on record; no much larger clone is a single base apart. The data are from a study of blood T cell repertoires in COVID-19 (dated by TCRdb to the early 2020s). Regarding the research as a whole: The collaborator samples originated in the United States, Italy and Spain and spanned the acute and convalescent phases of COVID-19. The material from the prospective study consisted of cDNA or gDNA derived from T cells, B-cell-depleted T cells, or PBMCs. Deeply sampled blood TCRbeta repertoires from subjects exposed to, actively infected with, or recovered from COVID-19 were included in the dataset. The repertoires were released in a freely available public database meant as a resource for research on the immune response to SARS-CoV-2. Samples came from the ongoing ImmuneRACE study (first 160 participants) plus 1,254 subjects from 6 global collaborators. Nearly every sample came with metadata listing a de-identified subject ID, COVID-19 status, age in years and sex. HLA class I and class II types, where available, came from metadata supplied by the sample provider rather than from assay-based typing.

General findings and caveats noted by the study authors: The quantity of clinical and demographic metadata differed by source and by participant and was supplied without curation.

In the prospective study, participants were roughly 18 to 89 years old, resided in fewer than 25 geographic areas of the United States, and were enrolled through a virtual design. To assign participants to cohorts, the prospective study relied on clinical history that participants themselves reported in a screening survey and a study questionnaire. Exposed participants had been in contact with someone with a PCR-confirmed or clinician-diagnosed COVID-19 case within 2 weeks of study entry. Mobile phlebotomists in the prospective study collected whole blood, serum and a nasopharyngeal or oropharyngeal swab from every participant. Over an approximately 2-month period, participants in the prospective study had the option of providing additional blood draws and questionnaires. Blood samples from the prospective study were shipped frozen or at room temperature prior to DNA extraction. Relative to germline, V is missing 6 bases and J is missing 6 bases, with 12 bases of the junction outside any gene match. Reading from cysteine to phenylalanine, the CDR3 counts 15 amino acids. Here the CDR3 DNA is all that survives: 45 bases in frame from base 1. For CDR1 and CDR2, the germline V gene (reference sequence) lists SGHNT and YYREEE.

TCRbeta CDR3 regions were amplified from genomic DNA using the immunoSEQ Assay, a bias-controlled multiplex PCR. Per the original workflow: The number of nucleated cells in each sample was estimated from the amplification of reference gene primers within the assay. To quantify the absolute abundance of each unique TCRbeta CDR3 rearrangement, sequence reads were collapsed and filtered. For each sample, productive Simpson clonality was calculated by taking the square root of Simpson's diversity index across productive rearrangements. In its TCRdb copy, this immuneACCESS table keeps in-frame sequences only and misses some clones. Where compared with another copy, unresolved V genes explain less than half of these, and the others have no known cause. V, J and clone size are taken as reported in that table, and D and trimming were inferred from the DNA itself. Counted in this sample were about 220,000 clones; around 91% of them appeared once. Of the sample, less than 15% is held by the ten largest clones.

The chain joins TRBV5-4 to TRBJ2-1; the junction holds 7 bases that match TRBD1. This TCR was recovered from a man aged 25-45 years who had been exposed to COVID-19. Sequencing was carried out using PBMCs or T cells enriched from blood (not recorded which). The nucleotide sequence is given as TGTGCCAGCACCCAACAGGGGTGGGAAGGCAATGAGCAGTTCTTC. This translates into CASTQQGWEGNEQFF.